A selection of T cell receptor beta chains follows, all from one sample in a study of blood T cell repertoires in COVID-19. The method was immunoSEQ multiplex PCR; TCRdb's version includes in-frame clones alone and lacks a portion of them. The table has some 80,000 clones, roughly 91% seen once. The material sequenced was peripheral blood. The receptors were sampled from a human donor in a cohort sampled during active COVID-19. The CDR3 runs from the conserved cysteine through the conserved F or W. Each record gives: D gene, J gene, V gene, clone size, CDR3 protein, CDR3 DNA. The D gene is left open where the match is weak. Rows may omit the clone size; those that give it use once, few, many or a size class.

d_gene: TRBD2; j_gene: TRBJ2-7; v_gene: TRBV10-2; abundance: -; CDR3aa: CATSGGFLGEQYF; CDR3nt: TGCGCCACCTCGGGGGGTTTCCTAGGGGAGCAGTACTTC
d_gene: -; j_gene: TRBJ2-6; v_gene: TRBV30; abundance: -; CDR3aa: CAWSVRIGNSGANVLTF; CDR3nt: TGTGCCTGGAGTGTACGTATCGGGAACTCTGGGGCCAACGTCCTGACTTTC
d_gene: TRBD2; j_gene: TRBJ2-3; v_gene: TRBV3-1/TRBV3-2; abundance: -; CDR3aa: CASSQDRASGSAQYF; CDR3nt: TGTGCCAGCAGCCAAGATAGGGCTAGCGGGAGTGCGCAGTATTTT
d_gene: -; j_gene: TRBJ1-5; v_gene: TRBV6-5; abundance: -; CDR3aa: CASRGGPERPQHF; CDR3nt: TGTGCCAGCAGAGGGGGACCGGAGAGGCCCCAGCATTTT
d_gene: TRBD1; j_gene: TRBJ2-1; v_gene: TRBV4-2; abundance: -; CDR3aa: CASSQGTGGAPYNEQFF; CDR3nt: TGTGCCAGCAGCCAGGGAACAGGGGGCGCCCCCTACAATGAGCAGTTCTTC
d_gene: TRBD2; j_gene: TRBJ2-1; v_gene: TRBV9; abundance: -; CDR3aa: CASSPATGGSWYGEQFF; CDR3nt: TGTGCCAGCAGCCCAGCCACAGGCGGGAGCTGGTACGGTGAGCAGTTCTTC
d_gene: TRBD2; j_gene: TRBJ2-3; v_gene: TRBV4-3; abundance: -; CDR3aa: CASSQDRASGVGATDTQYF; CDR3nt: TGCGCCAGCAGCCAAGATCGGGCTAGCGGGGTCGGGGCCACAGATACGCAGTATTTT
d_gene: TRBD2; j_gene: TRBJ2-1; v_gene: TRBV2; abundance: -; CDR3aa: CASSDPGTTEGQFF; CDR3nt: TGTGCCAGCAGCGACCCCGGGACTACCGAGGGGCAGTTCTTC
d_gene: TRBD2; j_gene: TRBJ2-1; v_gene: TRBV5-1; abundance: -; CDR3aa: CASTTTGGSYNEQFF; CDR3nt: TGCGCCAGCACAACGACCGGGGGGTCCTACAATGAGCAGTTCTTC
d_gene: -; j_gene: TRBJ2-5; v_gene: TRBV7-9; abundance: -; CDR3aa: CASSRTGNQETQYF; CDR3nt: TGTGCCAGCAGCCGTACAGGGAACCAAGAGACCCAGTACTTC
d_gene: TRBD2; j_gene: TRBJ2-7; v_gene: TRBV4-3; abundance: -; CDR3aa: CASSQAARGSPTTHEQYF; CDR3nt: TGCGCCAGCAGCCAAGCGGCGCGGGGGAGCCCCACGACCCACGAGCAGTACTTC
d_gene: -; j_gene: TRBJ1-5; v_gene: TRBV6-2/TRBV6-3; abundance: -; CDR3aa: CASSYLQSNQPQHF; CDR3nt: TGTGCCAGCAGTTATTTACAGAGCAATCAGCCCCAGCATTTT
d_gene: TRBD1; j_gene: TRBJ2-7; v_gene: TRBV6-6; abundance: -; CDR3aa: CASGQAPYEQYF; CDR3nt: TGTGCCAGCGGACAGGCCCCCTACGAGCAGTACTTC
d_gene: -; j_gene: TRBJ1-2; v_gene: TRBV5-4; abundance: -; CDR3aa: CASSLDSENGYTF; CDR3nt: TGTGCCAGCAGCTTGGACAGTGAGAATGGCTACACCTTC
d_gene: TRBD2; j_gene: TRBJ2-2; v_gene: TRBV7-2; abundance: -; CDR3aa: CASSPPGGRSGELFF; CDR3nt: TGTGCCAGCAGCCCACCGGGGGGGCGATCCGGGGAGCTGTTTTTT
d_gene: -; j_gene: TRBJ1-3; v_gene: TRBV4-1; abundance: -; CDR3aa: CASSPTQGYGNTIYF; CDR3nt: TGCGCCAGCAGCCCGACGCAGGGATATGGAAACACCATATATTTT
d_gene: -; j_gene: TRBJ1-3; v_gene: TRBV28; abundance: -; CDR3aa: CASSPSGNTIYF; CDR3nt: TGTGCCAGCAGCCCTTCCGGAAACACCATATATTTT
d_gene: -; j_gene: TRBJ2-2; v_gene: TRBV5-1; abundance: -; CDR3aa: CASSRPGDGELFF; CDR3nt: TGCGCCAGCAGCCGGCCGGGGGACGGGGAGCTGTTTTTT
d_gene: -; j_gene: TRBJ1-1; v_gene: TRBV18; abundance: once; CDR3aa: CASSQGQNTEAFF; CDR3nt: TGTGCCAGCTCACAGGGACAGAACACTGAAGCTTTCTTT
d_gene: TRBD1; j_gene: TRBJ1-5; v_gene: TRBV2; abundance: many; CDR3aa: CASSLDRAGQPQHF; CDR3nt: TGTGCCAGCAGTCTGGACAGGGCGGGTCAGCCCCAGCATTTT
d_gene: TRBD2; j_gene: TRBJ2-3; v_gene: TRBV19; abundance: -; CDR3aa: CASSGLAALTDTQYF; CDR3nt: TGTGCCAGTAGTGGACTAGCGGCCCTCACAGATACGCAGTATTTT
d_gene: TRBD2; j_gene: TRBJ2-2; v_gene: TRBV6-5; abundance: once; CDR3aa: CATQRRERDTGELFF; CDR3nt: TGTGCCACCCAAAGGCGGGAGAGGGACACCGGGGAGCTGTTTTTT
d_gene: -; j_gene: TRBJ2-3; v_gene: TRBV2; abundance: -; CDR3aa: CASSEEEGPSTDTQYF; CDR3nt: TGTGCCAGCAGTGAAGAAGAGGGCCCGAGCACAGATACGCAGTATTTT
d_gene: -; j_gene: TRBJ1-2; v_gene: TRBV29-1; abundance: once; CDR3aa: CSVGGGTYGYTF; CDR3nt: TGCAGCGTTGGGGGGGGGACCTATGGCTACACCTTC
d_gene: TRBD2; j_gene: TRBJ2-7; v_gene: TRBV27; abundance: -; CDR3aa: CASSTSGSSRYEQYF; CDR3nt: TGTGCCAGCAGCACTAGCGGGAGCAGTAGATACGAGCAGTACTTC
d_gene: TRBD1; j_gene: TRBJ1-4; v_gene: TRBV6-5; abundance: -; CDR3aa: CASSPGQVNEKLFF; CDR3nt: TGTGCCAGCAGTCCGGGACAGGTTAATGAAAAACTGTTTTTT
d_gene: TRBD2; j_gene: TRBJ2-7; v_gene: TRBV30; abundance: -; CDR3aa: CAWSASGGSSYEQYF; CDR3nt: TGTGCCTGGAGTGCTAGCGGGGGTAGCTCCTACGAGCAGTACTTC
d_gene: -; j_gene: TRBJ1-4; v_gene: TRBV28; abundance: -; CDR3aa: CASSFPGGLFF; CDR3nt: TGTGCCAGCAGTTTTCCGGGAGGGCTGTTTTTT
d_gene: TRBD2; j_gene: TRBJ2-1; v_gene: TRBV5-1; abundance: few; CDR3aa: CASSPPGGQSSYNEQFF; CDR3nt: TGCGCCAGCAGCCCACCGGGGGGGCAGAGCTCCTACAATGAGCAGTTCTTC
d_gene: TRBD2; j_gene: TRBJ2-5; v_gene: TRBV3-1/TRBV3-2; abundance: once; CDR3aa: CASSQRLAETQYF; CDR3nt: TGTGCCAGCAGCCAGAGACTAGCCGAGACCCAGTACTTC
d_gene: TRBD2; j_gene: TRBJ2-3; v_gene: TRBV29-1; abundance: few; CDR3aa: CSVRGLASNTQYF; CDR3nt: TGCAGCGTACGGGGACTAGCGAGCAATACGCAGTATTTT
d_gene: TRBD1; j_gene: TRBJ1-2; v_gene: TRBV19; abundance: few; CDR3aa: CHRGAYYGYTF; CDR3nt: TGTCACAGGGGGGCATACTATGGCTACACCTTC
d_gene: TRBD1; j_gene: TRBJ2-7; v_gene: TRBV2; abundance: -; CDR3aa: CASSTTGGGYEQYF; CDR3nt: TGTGCCAGCAGTACGACAGGGGGAGGCTACGAGCAGTACTTC
d_gene: -; j_gene: TRBJ1-2; v_gene: TRBV7-2; abundance: -; CDR3aa: CASSAGTRTIYGYTF; CDR3nt: TGTGCCAGCAGCGCCGGGACACGAACTATCTATGGCTACACCTTC
d_gene: -; j_gene: TRBJ2-1; v_gene: TRBV9; abundance: -; CDR3aa: CASSEGHRGVYEQFF; CDR3nt: TGTGCCAGCAGCGAGGGACACCGGGGGGTCTATGAGCAGTTCTTC
d_gene: TRBD2; j_gene: TRBJ2-3; v_gene: TRBV9; abundance: -; CDR3aa: CASSPTSVGTDTQYF; CDR3nt: TGTGCCAGCAGCCCCACTAGCGTCGGCACAGATACGCAGTATTTT
d_gene: TRBD1; j_gene: TRBJ1-1; v_gene: TRBV6-5; abundance: -; CDR3aa: CASKAGTGVLEAFF; CDR3nt: TGTGCCAGCAAAGCCGGGACAGGGGTCCTTGAAGCTTTCTTT
d_gene: TRBD2; j_gene: TRBJ2-1; v_gene: TRBV2; abundance: -; CDR3aa: CASLGLAGRDEQFF; CDR3nt: TGTGCCAGCCTGGGACTAGCGGGTCGAGATGAGCAGTTCTTC
d_gene: -; j_gene: TRBJ1-1; v_gene: TRBV18; abundance: once; CDR3aa: CASSPADREAFF; CDR3nt: TGTGCCAGCTCACCTGCTGACAGGGAAGCTTTCTTT
d_gene: -; j_gene: TRBJ1-2; v_gene: TRBV7-3; abundance: -; CDR3aa: CASSLSQGSNGYTF; CDR3nt: TGTGCCAGCAGCTTAAGCCAGGGTAGCAATGGCTACACCTTC
d_gene: TRBD2; j_gene: TRBJ2-2; v_gene: TRBV11-2; abundance: -; CDR3aa: CASSPPGTSGGNTGELFF; CDR3nt: TGTGCCAGCAGCCCCCCCGGGACTAGCGGGGGGAACACCGGGGAGCTGTTTTTT
d_gene: -; j_gene: TRBJ2-2; v_gene: TRBV21-1; abundance: -; CDR3aa: CASSTYGGRSTGELFF; CDR3nt: TGTGCCAGCAGCACCTATGGTGGGAGAAGTACCGGGGAGCTGTTTTTT